The 18 T cell receptor beta chains presented below share a single source sample, sequenced in a study of OX40 agonist ivuxolimab in advanced cancers. The method was immunoSEQ multiplex PCR; TCRdb's version includes in-frame clones alone and lacks a portion of them. This sample has 50,000 or so clones, with 80% to 85% found just once. The material sequenced was CD4+ or CD8+ T cells sorted from blood, taken in a trial of the OX40 agonist ivuxolimab. These receptors were collected from an adult with an advanced solid tumor such as melanoma, head and neck, liver or kidney cancer.

J is TRBJ2-7 and V is TRBV7-3; 7 bases line up with TRBD1. V shed 5 bases and J 2 bases; nucleotides not matched to a gene: 6. Germline V CDR1 and CDR2: SGHTA, FQGTGA. This CDR3 has 14 amino acids. CDR3 residues: CASSRWTGAYEQYF. CDR3 DNA sequence: TGTGCCAGCAGCCGTTGGACAGGTGCCTACGAGCAGTACTTC.

The chain employs TRBV10-1 and TRBJ2-5; D possibly corresponds to TRBD1 (5 bases). V was clipped by 4 bases and J by 3 bases, with 9 bases between them. Germline CDR1 is WNHNN and CDR2 is SYGVQD (reference sequence). The CDR3 contains 13 residues. The CDR3 DNA is TGCGCCAGCAGTGGACAGCCAAAAGAGACCCAGTACTTC. Amino acid sequence: CASSGQPKETQYF.

This clone was found once. J is TRBJ2-1 and V is TRBV2; TRBD2 aligns across 15 bases. The germline CDR1 and CDR2 sequences are SNHLY and FYNNEI. The CDR3 runs 15 residues. The junction had 7 bases not matched to a gene; V was cut back by 6 bases and J by 10 bases. The CDR3 coding sequence is TGTGCCAGCAGGGGACTAGCGGGGGGCATCGGGGAGCAGTTCTTC. As protein: CASRGLAGGIGEQFF.

The chain combines TRBV6-5 with TRBJ1-1; D not certain. The CDR3 loop spans 15 amino acids. Per the germline V gene, CDR1 is MNHEY and CDR2 is SVGAGI. Trimming took 7 bases from V and 4 from J, leaving 19 bases between them. CDR3 protein: CASTTRRDGVTEAFF. The CDR3 nucleotides are TGTGCCAGCACCACAAGACGGGATGGGGTCACTGAAGCTTTCTTT.

V and J are TRBV7-3 and TRBJ2-5, with TRBD2 matching 12 bases. CDR1 and CDR2 (germline): SGHTA, FQGTGA. J gave up 4 bases and V 5 bases, and 5 bases lay outside the gene matches. CDR3 length: 15 residues. DNA for the CDR3: TGTGCCAGCAGCCTACTGGGACTAGCGGGAGAGACCCAGTACTTC. Its translation is CASSLLGLAGETQYF.

CDR3 sequence (DNA): TGTGCCTGGAGTCTCGGGACACCCTCTGGGGCCAACGTCCTGACTTTC. This sequence encodes CAWSLGTPSGANVLTF. The chain employs TRBV30 and TRBJ2-6; TRBD1 is a possible D gene (6 bases). The CDR3 runs 16 residues. V lost 2 bases and J lost 0, with 11 bases in between. CDR1 is GTSNPN and CDR2 is SVGIG in the germline V gene (reference sequence).

The genes are TRBV5-5 and TRBJ2-5; the D is unclear. There are 13 residues in the CDR3. V lost 3 bases and J lost 5, with 11 bases in between. Germline V CDR1 and CDR2: SGHKS, YYEKEE (reference sequence). Here the CDR3 reads CASSSQVQETQYF. CDR3 coding DNA: TGTGCCAGCAGCTCTCAGGTGCAGGAGACCCAGTACTTC.

The chain carries TRBV7-9 and TRBJ2-1; D might be TRBD2 (5 bases). The CDR3 loop spans 13 amino acids. Trimming cost V 5 bases and J 5 bases, with 10 bases left between them. Germline CDR1 and CDR2: SEHNR and FQNEAQ (reference sequence). The CDR3 loop is CASSPGLNNEQFF. The CDR3 bases are TGTGCCAGCAGCCCCGGACTCAACAATGAGCAGTTCTTC. Based on the CDR3 plus reference TRBV7-9 and TRBJ2-1, the full variable domain is DTGVSQNPRHKITKRGQNVTFRCDPISEHNRLYWYRQTLGQGPEFLTYFQNEAQLEKSRLLSDRFSAERPKGSFSTLEIQRTEQGDSAMYLCASSPGLNNEQFFGPGTRLTVL.

The chain links TRBV30 to TRBJ2-5; D could derive from TRBD1 or TRBD2 (6 bases each). This CDR3 spans 13 amino acids. Per the germline V gene, CDR1 is GTSNPN and CDR2 is SVGIG (reference sequence). The V end was cut by 3 bases, the J end by 5 bases, with 13 bases between. This CDR3 reads CAWSLGGKETQYF. CDR3 coding DNA: TGTGCCTGGAGCCTCGGGGGCAAGGAGACCCAGTACTTC.

This chain links TRBV19 with TRBJ1-1, with unresolved D. Germline V CDR1 and CDR2: LNHDA, SQIVND (reference sequence). The ends were cut back, 5 bases at V and 3 bases at J, with 13 bases in the middle. CDR3 length equals 14 residues. CDR3 sequence reads: CASSALSTHTEAFF. CDR3 sequence (DNA): TGTGCCAGTAGTGCCTTGTCGACTCACACTGAAGCTTTCTTT. The whole variable domain, remainder taken from reference TRBV19 and TRBJ1-1, is DGGITQSPKYLFRKEGQNVTLSCEQNLNHDAMYWYRQDPGQGLRLIYYSQIVNDFQKGDIAEGYSVSREKKESFPLTVTSAQKNPTAFYLCASSALSTHTEAFFGQGTRLTVV.

The gene calls are TRBV2 and TRBJ2-4, with D possibly TRBD1 on 5 matching bases. V was cut by 8 bases and J by 0 bases, with 11 bases left in between. This CDR3 is built from 14 residues. CDR1 is SNHLY and CDR2 is FYNNEI in the germline V gene. Written as DNA, the CDR3 is TGTGCCAGCGGGGCGGACCTAGCCAAAAACATTCAGTACTTC. It is translated as CASGADLAKNIQYF.

The V and J genes are TRBV28 and TRBJ2-7; perhaps D is TRBD1 or TRBD2 (5 bases each). Trimming shortened V by 3 bases and J by 5 bases, and 20 bases separated the two germline ends. The V gene's germline CDR1 is MDHEN and CDR2 SYDVKM. The CDR3 is made up of 16 amino acids. The CDR3 nucleotides read TGTGCCAGCAGTTTTCTCGGGGCTAGATCATACAACGAGCAGTACTTC. Translated, it gives CASSFLGARSYNEQYF.

This clone was seen only once. V is TRBV11-2 and J is TRBJ1-1; D is undetermined. The CDR3 loop spans 11 amino acids. V gave up 3 bases and J gave up 8 bases, with 7 bases separating them. CDR1 and CDR2 (germline): SGHAT, FQNNGV. DNA for the CDR3: TGTGCCAGCAGCTTTGTCAGGGAAGCTTTCTTT. It yields the protein CASSFVREAFF.

The chain joins TRBV9 to TRBJ2-7, with D possibly being TRBD2 (6 bases). V was cut by 2 bases and J by 7 bases, with 16 bases left in between. This CDR3 region has 14 residues. Germline assignment: CDR1 SGDLS and CDR2 YYNGEE. CDR3 sequence: CASSVGDLGGEQYF. CDR3 DNA: TGTGCCAGCAGCGTCGGGGACTTAGGCGGGGAGCAGTACTTC. The full variable domain, in which reference TRBV9 and TRBJ2-7 provide the parts outside the CDR3, is DSGVTQTPKHLITATGQRVTLRCSPRSGDLSVYWYQQSLDQGLQFLIQYYNGEERAKGNILERFSAQQFPDLHSELNLSSLELGDSALYFCASSVGDLGGEQYFGPGTRLTVT.

The chain employs TRBV6-5 and TRBJ1-2; D may be TRBD1 (5 bases). The CDR3 covers 13 residues. Looked up from germline, CDR1 is MNHEY and CDR2 is SVGAGI. V was clipped by 0 bases and J by 8 bases, with 10 bases between them. CDR3 amino acids: CASSYSAGFGYTF. CDR3 bases: TGTGCCAGCAGTTACTCGGCAGGGTTCGGCTACACCTTC.

The rearrangement uses TRBV29-1 and TRBJ1-1; D unresolved. This CDR3 comprises 12 residues. V was trimmed by 7 bases and J by 4 bases, leaving 13 bases between them. Germline values: CDR1 SQVTM, CDR2 ANQGSEA. The CDR3 DNA reads TGCAGCGCCCGGGAGACAAGCACTGAAGCTTTCTTT. It is translated as CSARETSTEAFF.

The chain links TRBV10-3 to TRBJ2-2; TRBD1 is a possible D gene (6 bases). Per germline, CDR1 ENHRY and CDR2 SYGVKD. The length of the CDR3 is 16 residues. Deletions cut 4 bases from V and 7 bases from J, with 19 bases between. CDR3 coding DNA: TGTGCCATCAGTGCTACGACAGGTTCCAGGGGCGGGGAGCTGTTTTTT. Amino acids: CAISATTGSRGGELFF.

This chain links TRBV25-1 with TRBJ2-3; 7 bases agree with TRBD1. The CDR3 consists of 14 residues. J gave up 3 bases and V 6 bases, and 6 bases lay outside the gene matches. CDR1 is MGHDK and CDR2 is SYGVNS in the germline V gene. CDR3 amino acids: CASRDRVATDTQYF. For the CDR3, the DNA is TGTGCCAGCAGAGACAGGGTGGCAACAGATACGCAGTATTTT. The variable domain in full, completed from reference TRBV25-1 and TRBJ2-3, reads EADIYQTPRYLVIGTGKKITLECSQTMGHDKMYWYQQDPGMELHLIHYSYGVNSTEKGDLSSESTVSRIRTEHFPLTLESARPSHTSQYLCASRDRVATDTQYFGPGTRLTVL.